The present TCR beta chain was sequenced within a study of blood T cells in healthy people across ages. Regarding the study as a whole: Bulk PBMC profiling left naive and antigen-experienced comparisons inconclusive.

Each donor's blood draw was around 10 milliliters of peripheral blood. This clonotype was found a few times. Its antigen is undetermined. A read error may produce the germline difference seen at one junction end. Through a sample-barcoded 5' primer and a J-beta primer mix, a second PCR was run for roughly 7 to 11 cycles. All samples yielded 3 million or more CDR3-containing paired-end reads. TCRdb passed the 5' RACE reads through MiXCR, listing each CDR3 protein once. This repertoire shows 1 million or so distinct CDR3 sequences, under 55% found once; its top ten account for approximately 20%. The receptor comes from a woman aged 60-75 years in good health. Sequencing was carried out using blood.

CDR3 nucleotides: TGCAGTGCTGAAGGACAGGGGAGGCGGTCCTCCAATGAGCAGTTCTTC. Amino acids: CSAEGQGRRSSNEQFF. This chain links TRBV20-1 with TRBJ2-1; TRBD1 agrees at 9 bases. The CDR3 runs 16 residues. Germline CDR1 and CDR2: DFQATT and SNEGSKA (reference sequence).